The rows below give T cell receptor beta chains drawn from one sample of a study of T-cell memory formation after mild COVID-19. TCRdb processed the 5' RACE reads anew with MiXCR; each CDR3 protein has one entry. The sample carries about 320,000 distinct CDR3 sequences, roughly an eighth recorded once. Sequencing was done on a sample of PBMCs or a T cell subset sorted from them (not recorded which). These receptors all stem from a man aged 18 to 35 who had mild COVID-19 (a few samples of this study predate the infection). Cell type and time point are not known. CDR3s include the opening cysteine and the closing phenylalanine or tryptophan. D genes are given only for firm matches. Clone size appears in some rows only: once, few, many, or a class for an expanded clone.

TRBV10-3	-	-	TRBJ1-1	CAISDSTGSPDKAFF	TGTGCCATCAGTGACTCGACAGGCTCACCGGATAAAGCTTTCTTT
TRBV5-1	TRBD2	-	TRBJ2-1	CASSFTSGGADEQFF	TGCGCCAGCAGCTTCACGAGCGGGGGGGCCGATGAGCAGTTCTTC
TRBV6-1	TRBD2	few	TRBJ2-3	CASSFVGSGGSTDTQYF	TGTGCCAGCAGTTTCGTCGGGTCGGGGGGAAGCACAGATACGCAGTATTTT
TRBV7-9	-	many	TRBJ2-3	CASSTGTDTQYF	TGTGCCAGCAGCACCGGCACAGATACGCAGTATTTT
TRBV7-9	TRBD2	few	TRBJ2-5	CASSFGTSGGVPETQYF	TGTGCCAGCAGCTTTGGGACTAGCGGGGGGGTCCCCGAGACCCAGTACTTC
TRBV6-2/TRBV6-3	TRBD1	few	TRBJ1-5	CASTGTGGGNQPQHF	TGTGCCAGCACCGGGACAGGGGGCGGCAATCAGCCCCAGCATTTT
TRBV5-1	-	few	TRBJ2-1	CASSLGVYEQFF	TGCGCCAGCAGCTTGGGAGTTTACGAGCAGTTCTTC
TRBV5-1	TRBD1	-	TRBJ1-1	CASSLEYGGTGLNTEAFF	TGCGCCAGCAGCTTGGAGTATGGTGGGACAGGGTTGAACACTGAAGCTTTCTTT
TRBV7-6	-	-	TRBJ2-3	CASSLAYRPSTDTQYF	TGTGCCAGCAGCTTAGCGTACCGTCCCTCCACAGATACGCAGTATTTT
TRBV12-3/TRBV12-4	-	-	TRBJ1-4	CASKIGANEKLFF	TGTGCCAGCAAAATCGGGGCTAATGAAAAACTGTTTTTT
TRBV5-4	-	many	TRBJ1-2	CASSSDTGYGYTF	TGTGCCAGCAGTTCTGATACAGGGTATGGCTACACCTTC
TRBV6-5	-	-	TRBJ2-2	CASSIGTATGELFF	TGTGCCAGCAGTATCGGGACTGCCACCGGGGAGCTGTTTTTT
TRBV10-3	-	few	TRBJ2-5	CAISEAGVETQYF	TGTGCCATCAGTGAGGCAGGGGTGGAGACCCAGTACTTC
TRBV15	-	many	TRBJ2-3	CATSSGNSSTDTQYF	TGTGCCACCAGCAGCGGCAACTCTAGCACAGATACGCAGTATTTT
TRBV28	TRBD2	many	TRBJ2-2	CASSLCRRGSCTGELFF	TGTGCCAGCAGTTTATGCAGGCGGGGGAGCTGCACCGGGGAGCTGTTTTTT